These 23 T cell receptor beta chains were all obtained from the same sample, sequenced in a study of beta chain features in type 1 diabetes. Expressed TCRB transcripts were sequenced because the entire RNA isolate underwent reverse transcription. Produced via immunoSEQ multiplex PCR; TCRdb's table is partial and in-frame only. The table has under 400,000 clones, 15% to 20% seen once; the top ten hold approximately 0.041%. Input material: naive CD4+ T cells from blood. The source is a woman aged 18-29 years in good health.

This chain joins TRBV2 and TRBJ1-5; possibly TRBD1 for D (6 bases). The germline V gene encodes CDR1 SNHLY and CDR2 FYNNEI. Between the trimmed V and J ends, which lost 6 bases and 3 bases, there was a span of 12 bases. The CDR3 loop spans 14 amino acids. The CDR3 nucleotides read TGTGCCAGCAGAGAATCAGGGGTCAATCAGCCCCAGCATTTT. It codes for CASRESGVNQPQHF. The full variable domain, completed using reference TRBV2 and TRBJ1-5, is EPEVTQTPSHQVTQMGQEVILRCVPISNHLYFYWYRQILGQKVEFLVSFYNNEISEKSEIFDDQFSVERPDGSNFTLKIRSTKLEDSAMYFCASRESGVNQPQHFGDGTRLSIL.

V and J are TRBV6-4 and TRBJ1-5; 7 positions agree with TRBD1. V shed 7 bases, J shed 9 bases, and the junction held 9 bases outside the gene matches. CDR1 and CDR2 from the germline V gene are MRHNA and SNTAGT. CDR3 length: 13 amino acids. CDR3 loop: CASTGQENWPQHF. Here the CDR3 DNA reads TGTGCCAGCACCGGACAGGAGAATTGGCCCCAGCATTTT.

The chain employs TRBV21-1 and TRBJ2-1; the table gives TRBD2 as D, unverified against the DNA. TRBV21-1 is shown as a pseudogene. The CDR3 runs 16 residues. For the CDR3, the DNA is TGTGCCAGCAAGGGGCGGGAGGGCCCGGATTACGGTGAGCAGTTCTTC. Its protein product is CASKGREGPDYGEQFF.

CDR3 nucleotides: TGTGCTAGCGCGCGGGGACAGGGGAAAGAGACCCAGTACTTC. Encoded protein: CASARGQGKETQYF. This chain uses TRBV7-7 with TRBJ2-5; 10 nucleotides align to TRBD1. The CDR3 has 14 residues. CDR1 is SSHAT and CDR2 is FNYEAQ in the germline V gene (reference sequence).

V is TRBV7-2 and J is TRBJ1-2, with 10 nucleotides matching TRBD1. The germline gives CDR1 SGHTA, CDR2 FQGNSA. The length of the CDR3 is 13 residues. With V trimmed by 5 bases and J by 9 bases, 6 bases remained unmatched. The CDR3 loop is CASSPGQGSRYTF. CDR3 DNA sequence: TGTGCCAGCAGCCCGGGACAGGGGAGCCGCTACACCTTC.

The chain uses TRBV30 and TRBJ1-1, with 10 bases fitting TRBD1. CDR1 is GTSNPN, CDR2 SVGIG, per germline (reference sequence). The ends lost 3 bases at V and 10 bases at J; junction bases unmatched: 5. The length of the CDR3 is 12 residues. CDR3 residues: CAWRRQGAGAFF. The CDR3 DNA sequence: TGTGCCTGGAGAAGACAGGGGGCTGGAGCTTTCTTT. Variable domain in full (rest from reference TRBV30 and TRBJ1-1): SQTIHQWPATLVQPVGSPLSLECTVEGTSNPNLYWYRQAAGRGLQLLFYSVGIGQISSEVPQNLSASRPQDRQFILSSKKLLLSDSGFYLCAWRRQGAGAFFGQGTRLTVV.

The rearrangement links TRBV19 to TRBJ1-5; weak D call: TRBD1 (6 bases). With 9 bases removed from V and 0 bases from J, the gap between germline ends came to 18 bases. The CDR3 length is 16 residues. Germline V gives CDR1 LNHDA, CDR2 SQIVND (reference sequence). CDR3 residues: CASNTIRDISNQPQHF. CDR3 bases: TGTGCCAGCAACACTATCCGGGACATTAGCAATCAGCCCCAGCATTTT.

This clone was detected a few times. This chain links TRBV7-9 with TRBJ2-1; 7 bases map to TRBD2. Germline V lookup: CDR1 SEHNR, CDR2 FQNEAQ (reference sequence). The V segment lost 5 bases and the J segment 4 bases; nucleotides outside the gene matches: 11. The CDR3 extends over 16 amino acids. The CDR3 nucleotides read TGTGCCAGCAGCCCCCGATGGCTAGCGGCGTACAATGAGCAGTTCTTC. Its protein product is CASSPRWLAAYNEQFF.

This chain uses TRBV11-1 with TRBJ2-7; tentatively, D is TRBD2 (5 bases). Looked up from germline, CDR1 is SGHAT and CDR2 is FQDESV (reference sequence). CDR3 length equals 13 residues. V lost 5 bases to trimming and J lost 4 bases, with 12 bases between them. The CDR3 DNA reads TGTGCCAGCAGCAGCGCGGGCATTTACGAGCAGTACTTC. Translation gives CASSSAGIYEQYF.

The CDR3 coding sequence is TGTGCCTGGAAAGGACTCAACAATGAGCAGTTCTTC. This sequence encodes CAWKGLNNEQFF. The rearrangement uses TRBV30 and TRBJ2-1; D is perhaps TRBD2 (5 bases). The CDR3 extends over 12 amino acids. Trimming removed 4 bases at V and 5 bases at J, with 9 bases between. CDR1 and CDR2 (germline): GTSNPN, SVGIG (reference sequence).

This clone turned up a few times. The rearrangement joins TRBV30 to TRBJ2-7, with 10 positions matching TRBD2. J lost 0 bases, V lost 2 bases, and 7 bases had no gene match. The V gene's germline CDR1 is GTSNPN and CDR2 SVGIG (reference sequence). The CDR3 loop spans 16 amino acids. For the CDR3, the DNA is TGTGCCTGGAGTCATACTAGCGGGACGAGCTCCTACGAGCAGTACTTC. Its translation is CAWSHTSGTSSYEQYF.

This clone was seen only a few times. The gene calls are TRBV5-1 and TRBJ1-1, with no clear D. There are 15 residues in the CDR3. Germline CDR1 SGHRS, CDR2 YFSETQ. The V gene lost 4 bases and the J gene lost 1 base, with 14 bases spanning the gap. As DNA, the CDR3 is TGCGCCAGCAGCGCGGCGGGATACGGGAACACTGAAGCTTTCTTT. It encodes CASSAAGYGNTEAFF.

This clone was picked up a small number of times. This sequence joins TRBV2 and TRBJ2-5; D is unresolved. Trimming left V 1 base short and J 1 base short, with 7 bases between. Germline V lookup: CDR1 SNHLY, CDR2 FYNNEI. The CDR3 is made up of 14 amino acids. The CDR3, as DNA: TGTGCCAGCAGTGAAGAAGGCGGCCAAGAGACCCAGTACTTC. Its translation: CASSEEGGQETQYF.

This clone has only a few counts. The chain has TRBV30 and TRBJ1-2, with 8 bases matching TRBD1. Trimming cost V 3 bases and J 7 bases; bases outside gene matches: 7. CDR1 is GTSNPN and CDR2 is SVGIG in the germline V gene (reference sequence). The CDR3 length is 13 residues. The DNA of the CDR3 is TGTGCCTGGAGAGGCAGGGGGCCTGGTGGCTACACCTTC. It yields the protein CAWRGRGPGGYTF.

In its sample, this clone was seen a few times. CDR3 loop: CASGTGGTGELFF. CDR3 nucleotides: TGTGCCAGCGGGACAGGAGGCACCGGGGAGCTGTTTTTT. The genes are TRBV7-9 and TRBJ2-2; 8 bases line up with TRBD1. With V trimmed by 8 bases and J by 4 bases, 3 bases remained unmatched. Germline lookup yields CDR1 SEHNR and CDR2 FQNEAQ (reference sequence). The CDR3 totals 13 residues.

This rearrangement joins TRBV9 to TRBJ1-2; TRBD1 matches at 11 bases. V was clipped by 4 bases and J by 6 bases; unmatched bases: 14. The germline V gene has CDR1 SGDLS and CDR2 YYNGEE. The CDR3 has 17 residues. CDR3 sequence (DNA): TGTGCCAGCAGCACCCTGGGACAGGGGGTTAAAGAAGATGGCTACACCTTC. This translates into CASSTLGQGVKEDGYTF.

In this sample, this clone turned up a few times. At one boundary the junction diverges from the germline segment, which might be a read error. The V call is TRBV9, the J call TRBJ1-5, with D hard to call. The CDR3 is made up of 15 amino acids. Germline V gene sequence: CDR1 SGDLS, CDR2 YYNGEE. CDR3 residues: CASSVDGSSSQPQHF. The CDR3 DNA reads TGTGCCAGCAGCGTAGACGGGTCTAGCAGTCAGCCCCAGCATTTT.

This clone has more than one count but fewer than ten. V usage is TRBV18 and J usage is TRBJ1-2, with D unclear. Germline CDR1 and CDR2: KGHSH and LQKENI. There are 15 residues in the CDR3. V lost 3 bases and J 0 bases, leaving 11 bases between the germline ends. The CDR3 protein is CASSPIEDTNYGYTF. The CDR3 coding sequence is TGTGCCAGCTCACCGATAGAGGATACTAACTATGGCTACACCTTC. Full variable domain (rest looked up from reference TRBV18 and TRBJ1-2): NAGVMQNPRHLVRRRGQEARLRCSPMKGHSHVYWYRQLPEEGLKFMVYLQKENIIDESGMPKERFSAEFPKEGPSILRIQQVVRGDSAAYFCASSPIEDTNYGYTFGSGTRLTVV.

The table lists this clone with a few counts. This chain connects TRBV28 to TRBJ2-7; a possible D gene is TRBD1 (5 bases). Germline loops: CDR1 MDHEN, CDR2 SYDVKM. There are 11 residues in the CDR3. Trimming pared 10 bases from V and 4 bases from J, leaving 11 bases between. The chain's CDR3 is CATWTPYEQYF. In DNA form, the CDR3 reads TGTGCCACCTGGACACCTTACGAGCAGTACTTC.

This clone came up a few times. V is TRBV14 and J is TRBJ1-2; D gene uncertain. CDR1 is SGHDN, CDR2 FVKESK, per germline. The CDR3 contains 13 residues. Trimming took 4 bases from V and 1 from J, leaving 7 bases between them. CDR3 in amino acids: CASSLGLNYGYTF. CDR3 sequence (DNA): TGTGCCAGCAGCCTCGGACTTAACTATGGCTACACCTTC.

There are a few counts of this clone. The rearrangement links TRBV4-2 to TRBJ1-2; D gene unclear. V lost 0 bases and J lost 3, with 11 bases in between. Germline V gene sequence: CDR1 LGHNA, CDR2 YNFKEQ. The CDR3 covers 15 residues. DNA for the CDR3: TGTGCCAGCAGCCAAGAACAGCGGATGGACTATGGCTACACCTTC. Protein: CASSQEQRMDYGYTF.

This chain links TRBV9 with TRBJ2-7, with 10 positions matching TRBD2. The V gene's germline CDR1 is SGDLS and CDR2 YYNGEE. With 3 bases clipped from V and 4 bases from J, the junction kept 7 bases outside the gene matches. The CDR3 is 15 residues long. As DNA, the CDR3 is TGTGCCAGCAGCGGCTTAGCGGGAGGAAGGTACGAGCAGTACTTC. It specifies CASSGLAGGRYEQYF.

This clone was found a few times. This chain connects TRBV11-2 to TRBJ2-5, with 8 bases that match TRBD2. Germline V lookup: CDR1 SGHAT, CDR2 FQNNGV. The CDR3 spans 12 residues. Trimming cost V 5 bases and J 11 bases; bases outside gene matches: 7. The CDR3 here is CASSRFQRGQYF. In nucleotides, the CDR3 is TGTGCCAGCAGCCGTTTTCAGCGGGGGCAGTACTTC.